The 6 T cell receptor beta chains in this list originate from one sample, sequenced in a study of cytomegalovirus exposure and HLA in healthy donors. Researchers ran the PCR with 60 Vbeta and 13 Jbeta primers. Assay: immunoSEQ multiplex PCR; the TCRdb copy retains only in-frame clones and omits some. This listing includes about 160,000 clones. What was sequenced was PBMCs. Source of these receptors: a man in his thirties or forties in good health and CMV-seronegative.

This chain connects TRBV7-9 to TRBJ2-7; perhaps TRBD1 as D (7 bases). The CDR3 runs 14 residues. V was shortened by 5 bases and J by 3 bases, with 14 bases between the two germline ends. Germline CDR1 reads SEHNR; CDR2 reads FQNEAQ (reference sequence). CDR3 sequence (DNA): TGTGCCAGCAGCCCGACGCAGGGGGGCTACGAGCAGTACTTC. Translated, it gives CASSPTQGGYEQYF.

The chain joins TRBV9 to TRBJ1-1; no clear D gene. There are 15 residues in the CDR3. Trimming removed 2 bases from V and 0 bases from J, with 11 bases in between. The germline V gene has CDR1 SGDLS and CDR2 YYNGEE. CDR3 in amino acids: CASSVEAKMNTEAFF. For the CDR3, the DNA is TGTGCCAGCAGCGTGGAGGCGAAGATGAACACTGAAGCTTTCTTT.

The genes are TRBV11-3 and TRBJ2-2; 7 bases line up with TRBD1. The CDR3 extends over 14 amino acids. Germline-derived CDR1 and CDR2 are SGHNT and YENEEA. V lost 6 bases to trimming and J lost 7 bases; unmatched junction nucleotides: 8. CDR3 sequence reads: CASRPRTGHGELFF. The CDR3, as DNA: TGTGCCAGCAGGCCTCGGACAGGCCACGGGGAGCTGTTTTTT. The complete variable domain, with remaining parts taken from reference TRBV11-3 and TRBJ2-2, reads EAGVVQSPRYKIIEKKQPVAFWCNPISGHNTLYWYLQNLGQGPELLIRYENEEAVDDSQLPKDRFSAERLKGVDSTLKIQPAELGDSAVYLCASRPRTGHGELFFGEGSRLTVL.

The rearrangement joins TRBV7-2 to TRBJ2-1; 10 bases agree with TRBD2. This CDR3 spans 14 amino acids. CDR1 is SGHTA and CDR2 is FQGNSA in the germline V gene. J was trimmed by 5 bases and V by 5 bases; bases with no gene match: 3. CDR3 protein: CASSLSGGNNEQFF. CDR3 in DNA: TGTGCCAGCAGCCTTAGCGGGGGGAACAATGAGCAGTTCTTC.

The gene calls are TRBV5-4 and TRBJ2-1; D may be TRBD2 (8 bases). Trimming stripped 0 bases from V and 7 bases from J, with 20 bases between. Germline CDR1 and CDR2: SGHNT and YYREEE (reference sequence). This CDR3 spans 17 amino acids. The CDR3 DNA is TGTGCCAGCAGCTTGGAGGGGGCTAGCGGGTCTCTAAATGAGCAGTTCTTC. This codes for CASSLEGASGSLNEQFF. The entire variable domain, with the rest obtained from reference TRBV5-4 and TRBJ2-1, is as follows: ETGVTQSPTHLIKTRGQQVTLRCSSQSGHNTVSWYQQALGQGPQFIFQYYREEENGRGNFPPRFSGLQFPNYSSELNVNALELDDSALYLCASSLEGASGSLNEQFFGPGTRLTVL.

Here the CDR3 reads CASSQESGQGDTGELFF. CDR3 DNA sequence: TGCGCCAGCAGCCAAGAATCAGGCCAGGGGGACACCGGGGAGCTGTTTTTT. The chain uses TRBV4-3 and TRBJ2-2; TRBD1 aligns across 7 bases. Germline-derived CDR1 and CDR2 are LGHNA and YSLEER. The CDR3 extends over 17 amino acids. With 0 bases clipped from V and 3 bases from J, the junction kept 7 bases outside the gene matches.